In its sample, the clone carrying this T cell receptor beta chain was seen once. The germline V gene has CDR1 MDHEN and CDR2 SYDVKM. The CDR3 has 13 amino acids. Only in-frame clones appear in the TCRdb table, and some are missing; sequencing was by immunoSEQ multiplex PCR. Among roughly 150,000 clones listed, over 90% were seen once. This entry is derived from a study of CD4+ T cells in melanoma. The receptor comes from a human donor with melanoma. The chain combines TRBV28 with TRBJ2-7; D is perhaps TRBD1 (6 bases). The CDR3 sequence: CASQGTPSYEQYF. The CDR3, as DNA: TGTGCTAGCCAAGGGACACCCTCCTACGAGCAGTACTTC.